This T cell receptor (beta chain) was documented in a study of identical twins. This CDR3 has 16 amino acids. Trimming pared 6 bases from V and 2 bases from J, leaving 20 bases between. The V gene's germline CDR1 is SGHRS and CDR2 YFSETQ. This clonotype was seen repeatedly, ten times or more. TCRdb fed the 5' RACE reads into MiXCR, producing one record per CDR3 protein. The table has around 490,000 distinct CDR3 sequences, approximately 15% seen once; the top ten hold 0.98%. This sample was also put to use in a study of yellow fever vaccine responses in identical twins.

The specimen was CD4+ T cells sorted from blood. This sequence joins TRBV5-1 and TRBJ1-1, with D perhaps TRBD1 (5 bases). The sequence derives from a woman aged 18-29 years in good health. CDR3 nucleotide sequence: TGCGCCAGCATTCTCCCAGCACGAGGACACAACACTGAAGCTTTCTTT. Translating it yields CASILPARGHNTEAFF.